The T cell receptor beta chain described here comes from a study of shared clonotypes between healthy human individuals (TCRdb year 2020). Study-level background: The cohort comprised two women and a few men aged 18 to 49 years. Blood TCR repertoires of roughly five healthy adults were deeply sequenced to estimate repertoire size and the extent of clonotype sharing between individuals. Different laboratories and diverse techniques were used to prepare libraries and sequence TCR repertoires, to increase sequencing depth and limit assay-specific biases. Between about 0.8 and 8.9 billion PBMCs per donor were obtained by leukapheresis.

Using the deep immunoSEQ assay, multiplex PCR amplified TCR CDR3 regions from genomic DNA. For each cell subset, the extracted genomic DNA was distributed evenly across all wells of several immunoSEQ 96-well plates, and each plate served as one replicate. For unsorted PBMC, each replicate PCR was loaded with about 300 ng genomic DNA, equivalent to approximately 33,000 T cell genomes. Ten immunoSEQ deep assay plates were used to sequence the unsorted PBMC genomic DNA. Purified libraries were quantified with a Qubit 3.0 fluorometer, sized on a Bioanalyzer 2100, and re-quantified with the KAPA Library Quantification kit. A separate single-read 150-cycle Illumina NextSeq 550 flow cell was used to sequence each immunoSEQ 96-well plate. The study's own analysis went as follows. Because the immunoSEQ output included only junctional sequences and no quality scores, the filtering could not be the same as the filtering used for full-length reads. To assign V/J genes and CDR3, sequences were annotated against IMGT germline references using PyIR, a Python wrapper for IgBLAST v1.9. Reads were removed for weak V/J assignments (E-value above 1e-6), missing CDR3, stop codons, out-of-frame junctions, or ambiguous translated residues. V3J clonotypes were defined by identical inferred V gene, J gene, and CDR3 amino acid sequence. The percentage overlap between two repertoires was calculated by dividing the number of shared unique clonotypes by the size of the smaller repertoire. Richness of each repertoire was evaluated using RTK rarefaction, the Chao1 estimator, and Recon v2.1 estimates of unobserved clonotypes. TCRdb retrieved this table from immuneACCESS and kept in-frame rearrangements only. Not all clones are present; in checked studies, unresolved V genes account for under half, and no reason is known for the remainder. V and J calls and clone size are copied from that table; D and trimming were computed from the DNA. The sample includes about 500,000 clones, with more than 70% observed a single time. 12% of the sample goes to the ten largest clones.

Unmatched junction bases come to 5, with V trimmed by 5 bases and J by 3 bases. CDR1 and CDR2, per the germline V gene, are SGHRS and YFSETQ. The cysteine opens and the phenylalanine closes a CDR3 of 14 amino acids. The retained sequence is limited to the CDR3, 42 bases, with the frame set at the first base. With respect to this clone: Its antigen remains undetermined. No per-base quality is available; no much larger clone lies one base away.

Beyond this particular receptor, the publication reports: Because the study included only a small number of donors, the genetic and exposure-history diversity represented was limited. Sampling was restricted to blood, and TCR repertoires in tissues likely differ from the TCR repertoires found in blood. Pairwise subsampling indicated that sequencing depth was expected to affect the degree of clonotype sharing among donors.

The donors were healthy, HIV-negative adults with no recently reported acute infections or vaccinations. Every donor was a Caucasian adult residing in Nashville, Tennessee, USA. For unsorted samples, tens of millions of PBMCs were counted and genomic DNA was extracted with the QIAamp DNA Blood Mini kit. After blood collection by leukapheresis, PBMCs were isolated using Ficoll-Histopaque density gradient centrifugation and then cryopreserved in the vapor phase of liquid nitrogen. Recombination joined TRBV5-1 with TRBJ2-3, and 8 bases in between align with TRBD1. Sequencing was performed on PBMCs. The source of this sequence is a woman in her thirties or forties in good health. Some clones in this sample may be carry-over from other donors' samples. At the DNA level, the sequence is TGCGCCAGCAGTGTTACAGGGGGTACAGATACGCAGTATTTT. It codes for CASSVTGGTDTQYF.